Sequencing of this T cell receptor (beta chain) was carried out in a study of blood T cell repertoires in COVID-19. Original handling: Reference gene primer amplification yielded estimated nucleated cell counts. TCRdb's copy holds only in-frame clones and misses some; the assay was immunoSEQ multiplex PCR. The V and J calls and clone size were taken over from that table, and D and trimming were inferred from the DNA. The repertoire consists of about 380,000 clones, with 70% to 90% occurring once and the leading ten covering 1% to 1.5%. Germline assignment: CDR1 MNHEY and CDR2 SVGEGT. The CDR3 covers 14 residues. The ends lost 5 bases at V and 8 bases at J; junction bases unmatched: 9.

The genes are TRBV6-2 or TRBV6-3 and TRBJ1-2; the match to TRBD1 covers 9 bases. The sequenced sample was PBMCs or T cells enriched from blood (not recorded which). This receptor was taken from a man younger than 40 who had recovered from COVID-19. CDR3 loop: CASSRPRTGEGYTF. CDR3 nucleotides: TGTGCCAGCAGTCGACCACGGACAGGGGAGGGCTACACCTTC.